The rows below give T cell receptor beta chains drawn from one sample of a study of blood T cells in healthy people across ages. One entry per CDR3 protein results from TCRdb running MiXCR on the 5' RACE reads. This repertoire shows approximately 2,000,000 distinct CDR3 sequences, approximately 40% found once; its top ten account for 20% to 25%. Material: blood. The receptors come from a human donor in good health. Both conserved end residues are part of each CDR3. D genes are given only for firm matches. Clone size is given for some rows only: seen once, a few or many times, or a class if the clone is expanded.

V: TRBV9
J: TRBJ2-3
size: .
D: TRBD2
CDR3: CASSVVAGGLPDTQYF
DNA: TGTGCCAGCAGCGTAGTAGCGGGGGGCCTACCAGATACGCAGTATTTT

V: TRBV20-1
J: TRBJ1-1
size: .
D: .
CDR3: CSARDLTRQMNTEAFF
DNA: TGCAGTGCTAGAGATTTAACGAGACAGATGAACACTGAAGCTTTCTTT

V: TRBV20-1
J: TRBJ1-4
size: .
D: .
CDR3: CSANHGVTNEKRFF
DNA: TGCAGTGCTAACCATGGGGTTACTAATGAAAAACGGTTTTTT

V: TRBV7-2
J: TRBJ2-7
size: .
D: .
CDR3: CASSLVSRTSYEQYF
DNA: TGTGCCAGCAGCTTAGTCTCCCGAACCTCCTACGAGCAGTACTTC

V: TRBV5-1
J: TRBJ2-7
size: .
D: TRBD1
CDR3: CASSYGTGYGEQYF
DNA: TGCGCCAGCAGTTACGGGACAGGGTATGGCGAGCAGTACTTC

V: TRBV12-3/TRBV12-4
J: TRBJ1-2
size: .
D: .
CDR3: CASLLRGYGYTF
DNA: TGTGCCAGCCTCCTGCGGGGATATGGCTACACCTTC

V: TRBV29-1
J: TRBJ2-4
size: few
D: .
CDR3: CSVESDPGNPQYF
DNA: TGCAGCGTTGAGAGCGACCCTGGTAACCCTCAGTACTTC

V: TRBV4-3
J: TRBJ2-4
size: few
D: .
CDR3: CASSQDSGFQGNIQYF
DNA: TGCGCCAGCAGCCAAGACTCGGGTTTTCAGGGGAACATTCAGTACTTC

V: TRBV29-1
J: TRBJ2-7
size: .
D: .
CDR3: CSYAYGPTYNEQYF
DNA: TGCAGCTATGCCTACGGACCAACTTACAATGAGCAGTACTTC

V: TRBV27
J: TRBJ1-6
size: .
D: TRBD1
CDR3: CASRTGVYNSPLHF
DNA: TGTGCCAGCAGAACAGGGGTTTATAATTCACCCCTCCACTTT

V: TRBV7-9
J: TRBJ2-1
size: .
D: TRBD1
CDR3: CASSLWSGTGSNEQFF
DNA: TGTGCCAGCAGCTTATGGTCCGGGACAGGGAGCAATGAGCAGTTCTTC

V: TRBV5-1
J: TRBJ2-3
size: .
D: .
CDR3: CASSLDLPGTDTQYF
DNA: TGCGCCAGCAGCTTGGACCTCCCCGGCACAGATACGCAGTATTTT

V: TRBV6-4
J: TRBJ1-5
size: many
D: .
CDR3: CASSEEGFQPQHF
DNA: TGTGCCAGCAGTGAGGAGGGGTTTCAGCCCCAGCATTTT

V: TRBV7-2
J: TRBJ2-1
size: few
D: .
CDR3: CASSLETGKQFF
DNA: TGTGCCAGCAGTTTAGAAACAGGAAAGCAGTTCTTC

V: TRBV19
J: TRBJ1-6
size: .
D: .
CDR3: CASRAGNGSPLHF
DNA: TGTGCCAGTAGGGCGGGTAACGGCTCACCCCTCCACTTT

V: TRBV7-2
J: TRBJ2-1
size: .
D: .
CDR3: CASSSVDFVYNEQFF
DNA: TGTGCCAGCAGCTCCGTCGACTTTGTCTACAATGAGCAGTTCTTC

V: TRBV2
J: TRBJ1-1
size: .
D: .
CDR3: CASDSGAEAFF
DNA: TGTGCCAGCGATTCCGGGGCTGAAGCTTTCTTT

V: TRBV27
J: TRBJ1-2
size: .
D: .
CDR3: CASTQDVILYGYTF
DNA: TGTGCCAGTACCCAGGACGTAATCCTCTATGGCTACACCTTC

V: TRBV19
J: TRBJ2-4
size: .
D: .
CDR3: CASSKRVAKNIQYF
DNA: TGTGCCAGTAGTAAACGGGTGGCCAAAAACATTCAGTACTTC

V: TRBV10-3
J: TRBJ1-2
size: .
D: TRBD1
CDR3: CAISLDREAGYTF
DNA: TGTGCCATCAGTCTAGACAGGGAAGCTGGCTACACCTTC

V: TRBV5-6
J: TRBJ2-7
size: few
D: .
CDR3: CASIQQGVSYEQYF
DNA: TGTGCCAGCATCCAACAGGGCGTCTCCTACGAGCAGTACTTC

V: TRBV5-6
J: TRBJ2-3
size: .
D: TRBD1
CDR3: CASSPRSTGLYTQYF
DNA: TGTGCCAGCAGCCCCCGGTCGACAGGGCTATATACGCAGTATTTT

V: TRBV4-2
J: TRBJ1-2
size: .
D: .
CDR3: CASSQALDGGWGYTF
DNA: TGTGCCAGCAGCCAAGCCTTGGATGGGGGGTGGGGCTACACCTTC

V: TRBV5-6
J: TRBJ1-1
size: few
D: .
CDR3: CASSPRWSEANTEAFF
DNA: TGTGCCAGCAGCCCCAGGTGGAGTGAGGCGAACACTGAAGCTTTCTTT

V: TRBV5-1
J: TRBJ2-5
size: .
D: .
CDR3: CAGSLEGEEQYF
DNA: TGCGCCGGCAGCTTGGAGGGGGAAGAGCAGTACTTC

V: TRBV4-2
J: TRBJ2-1
size: .
D: .
CDR3: CASSQDLGASRRHEQFF
DNA: TGTGCCAGCAGCCAAGATCTTGGCGCATCCCGGAGGCATGAGCAGTTCTTC

V: TRBV24-1
J: TRBJ2-2
size: .
D: .
CDR3: CATSDLSSGDVGQSGELFF
DNA: TGTGCCACCAGTGATTTATCGTCGGGCGATGTGGGTCAGTCCGGGGAGCTGTTTTTT

V: TRBV3-1
J: TRBJ2-3
size: .
D: TRBD1
CDR3: CASSHLSGQGGDTQYF
DNA: TGTGCCAGCAGCCATCTATCGGGACAGGGAGGAGATACGCAGTATTTT

V: TRBV14
J: TRBJ2-7
size: once
D: TRBD2
CDR3: CASSRLGGDLYEQDF
DNA: TGTGCCAGCAGCCGCCTGGGGGGGGACCTTTACGAGCAGGACTTC

V: TRBV7-2
J: TRBJ2-3
size: few
D: TRBD2
CDR3: CASSLDLAGGSTDTQYF
DNA: TGTGCCAGCAGCTTAGACCTAGCGGGGGGCAGCACAGATACGCAGTATTTT

V: TRBV18
J: TRBJ1-1
size: .
D: .
CDR3: CASSPFRGVPQNTEAFF
DNA: TGTGCCAGCTCACCATTTCGAGGGGTCCCACAGAACACTGAAGCTTTCTTT

V: TRBV12-3/TRBV12-4
J: TRBJ2-6
size: .
D: TRBD2
CDR3: CASSSFLSLAGYSGANVLTF
DNA: TGTGCCAGCAGTTCTTTTCTCTCGCTAGCGGGGTACTCTGGGGCCAACGTCCTGACTTTC

V: TRBV20-1
J: TRBJ2-1
size: few
D: .
CDR3: CSARDSSSFYNEQFF
DNA: TGCAGTGCTAGAGATAGTAGCAGTTTTTACAATGAGCAGTTCTTC

V: TRBV29-1
J: TRBJ2-3
size: few
D: .
CDR3: CSVELGGSTDTQYF
DNA: TGCAGCGTTGAATTGGGGGGATCCACAGATACGCAGTATTTT

V: TRBV7-9
J: TRBJ2-6
size: .
D: .
CDR3: CASSSRAGLVFANVLTF
DNA: TGTGCCAGCAGCTCACGGGCGGGGCTGGTTTTTGCCAACGTCCTGACTTTC

V: TRBV28
J: TRBJ2-7
size: .
D: TRBD1
CDR3: CASSEDGQVSEQYF
DNA: TGTGCCAGCAGTGAGGATGGACAGGTGAGCGAGCAGTACTTC

V: TRBV7-9
J: TRBJ2-6
size: .
D: TRBD1
CDR3: CASRGAPGQEISGANVLTF
DNA: TGTGCCAGCAGGGGCGCCCCGGGACAGGAAATCTCTGGGGCCAACGTCCTGACTTTC

V: TRBV6-5
J: TRBJ1-1
size: once
D: .
CDR3: CASGRGPTTEAFF
DNA: TGTGCCAGCGGTAGAGGGCCTACCACTGAAGCTTTCTTT

V: TRBV10-3
J: TRBJ2-7
size: .
D: .
CDR3: CAISESAGAHEQYF
DNA: TGTGCCATCAGTGAGTCGGCAGGGGCCCACGAGCAGTACTTC

V: TRBV29-1
J: TRBJ2-1
size: .
D: TRBD2
CDR3: CSFGTTNEQFF
DNA: TGCAGCTTCGGGACTACTAATGAGCAGTTCTTC

V: TRBV9
J: TRBJ1-2
size: .
D: .
CDR3: CASSVGAGLNYGYTF
DNA: TGTGCCAGCAGCGTAGGTGCAGGGCTGAACTATGGCTACACCTTC

V: TRBV6-4
J: TRBJ2-3
size: .
D: .
CDR3: CASSERASTDTQYF
DNA: TGTGCCAGCAGTGAGCGGGCTAGCACAGATACGCAGTATTTT

V: TRBV6-5
J: TRBJ1-1
size: .
D: .
CDR3: CASGTVSGTEAFF
DNA: TGTGCCAGCGGAACTGTTTCGGGGACTGAAGCTTTCTTT

V: TRBV20-1
J: TRBJ1-2
size: few
D: .
CDR3: CSASPGDGYTF
DNA: TGCAGTGCCAGTCCCGGGGATGGCTACACCTTC

V: TRBV29-1
J: TRBJ1-2
size: .
D: TRBD1
CDR3: CSVGGQGFNYGYTF
DNA: TGCAGCGTTGGGGGACAGGGATTTAACTATGGCTACACCTTC

V: TRBV5-1
J: TRBJ2-3
size: .
D: .
CDR3: CASSSEGTQYF
DNA: TGCGCCAGCTCCAGCGAGGGTACGCAGTATTTT

V: TRBV7-2
J: TRBJ2-4
size: once
D: .
CDR3: CASSSVGVFPYNEQYF
DNA: TGTGCCAGCAGCTCCGTGGGGGTTTTTCCCTACAATGAGCAGTACTTC

V: TRBV7-9
J: TRBJ1-2
size: few
D: .
CDR3: CASSLNSAANYGYTF
DNA: TGTGCCAGCAGCTTAAATAGCGCAGCGAACTATGGCTACACCTTC

V: TRBV7-2
J: TRBJ2-2
size: .
D: .
CDR3: CASSLSPGRSITGELFF
DNA: TGTGCCAGCAGCTTAAGTCCGGGACGATCGATCACCGGGGAGCTGTTTTTT

V: TRBV4-3
J: TRBJ2-1
size: .
D: TRBD2
CDR3: CASSQVGGVNEQFF
DNA: TGCGCCAGCAGCCAAGTTGGGGGGGTAAATGAGCAGTTCTTC